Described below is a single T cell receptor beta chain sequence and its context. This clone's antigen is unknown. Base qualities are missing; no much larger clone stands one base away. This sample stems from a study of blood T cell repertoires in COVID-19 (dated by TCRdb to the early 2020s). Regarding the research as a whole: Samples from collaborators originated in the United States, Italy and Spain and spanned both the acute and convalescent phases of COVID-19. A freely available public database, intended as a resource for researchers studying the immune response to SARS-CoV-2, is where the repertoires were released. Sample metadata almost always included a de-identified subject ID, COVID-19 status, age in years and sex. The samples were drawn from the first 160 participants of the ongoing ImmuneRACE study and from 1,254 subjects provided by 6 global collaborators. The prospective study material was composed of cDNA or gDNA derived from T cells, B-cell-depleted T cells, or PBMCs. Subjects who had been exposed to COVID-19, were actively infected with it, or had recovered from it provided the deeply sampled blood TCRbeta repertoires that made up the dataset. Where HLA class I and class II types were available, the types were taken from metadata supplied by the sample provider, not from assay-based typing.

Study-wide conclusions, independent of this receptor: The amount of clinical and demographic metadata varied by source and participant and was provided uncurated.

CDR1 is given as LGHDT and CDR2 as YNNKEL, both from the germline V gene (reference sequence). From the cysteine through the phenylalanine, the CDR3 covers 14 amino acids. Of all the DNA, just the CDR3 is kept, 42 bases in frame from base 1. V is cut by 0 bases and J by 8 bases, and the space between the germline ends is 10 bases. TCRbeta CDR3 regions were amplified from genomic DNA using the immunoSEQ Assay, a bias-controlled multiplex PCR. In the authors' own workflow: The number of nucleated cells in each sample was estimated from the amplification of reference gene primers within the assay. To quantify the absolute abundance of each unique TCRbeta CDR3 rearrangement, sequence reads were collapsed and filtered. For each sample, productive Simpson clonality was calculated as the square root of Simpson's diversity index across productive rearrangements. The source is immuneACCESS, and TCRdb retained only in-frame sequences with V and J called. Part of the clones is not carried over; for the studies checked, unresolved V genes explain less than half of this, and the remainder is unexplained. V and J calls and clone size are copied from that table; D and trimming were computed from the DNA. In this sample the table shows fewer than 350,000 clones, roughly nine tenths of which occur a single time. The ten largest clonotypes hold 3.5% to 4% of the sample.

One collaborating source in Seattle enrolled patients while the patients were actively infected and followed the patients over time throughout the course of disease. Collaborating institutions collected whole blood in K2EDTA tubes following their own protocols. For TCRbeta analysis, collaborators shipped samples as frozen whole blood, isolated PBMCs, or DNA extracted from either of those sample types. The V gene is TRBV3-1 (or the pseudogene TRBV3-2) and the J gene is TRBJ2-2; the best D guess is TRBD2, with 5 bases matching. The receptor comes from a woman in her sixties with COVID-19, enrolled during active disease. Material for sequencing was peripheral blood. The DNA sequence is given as TGTGCCAGCAGCCAAGATAGTGGGGAGGGGGAGCTGTTTTTT. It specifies CASSQDSGEGELFF.